Reported below is one T cell receptor (beta chain). These data are taken from a study of blood T cell repertoires in COVID-19. Study-wide background: COVID-19 samples collected from the United States, Italy and Spain covered acute and convalescent phases. PBMCs, B-cell-depleted T cells, or T cells provided the cDNA or gDNA that made up the material.

How the authors handled the data: Reference gene primer amplification gave estimated nucleated cell counts. Clones were read by immunoSEQ multiplex PCR, and TCRdb kept only the in-frame ones, dropping some. That table furnishes V, J and clone size, whereas the DNA furnished D and trimming. The sample has fewer than 120,000 clones; about 72% are singletons. Germline-derived CDR1 and CDR2 are SGHAT and FQNNGV. Trimming cost V 3 bases and J 5 bases, with 22 bases left between them. The CDR3 length is 17 residues. Sequenced material: peripheral blood. The clonotype originates from a woman aged 60 to 75 with acute or convalescent COVID-19. J is TRBJ1-1 and V is TRBV11-2, with D perhaps matching TRBD1 (5 bases). CDR3 protein: CASSFLRGRKLGTEAFF. The CDR3 DNA reads as TGTGCCAGCAGCTTCCTACGGGGGAGGAAGCTGGGGACTGAAGCTTTCTTT.